These 15 T cell receptor beta chains share one sample of origin, sequenced in a study of cytomegalovirus exposure and HLA in healthy donors (dated by TCRdb to the late 2010s). The library was generated by the immunoSEQ multiplex PCR assay. For the multiplex PCR, a mixture combining 60 forward primers for TCR Vbeta segments and 13 reverse primers for TCR Jbeta segments was used. TCRdb mirrors the immuneACCESS table, restricted to in-frame sequences. Some clones are absent from its copies; in checked studies, under half trace to an unresolved V gene, and the reason for the others is unknown. For this sample there are approximately 160,000 clones; 60% to 85% appear just once. 7% to 8.5% of the sample is taken by the ten largest. What was sequenced was PBMCs. These receptors all stem from a male donor in good health and CMV-seropositive.

The chain uses TRBV5-4 and TRBJ2-5, with 8 bases lining up with TRBD1. The CDR3 is made up of 16 amino acids. Germline V gene sequence: CDR1 SGHNT, CDR2 YYREEE (reference sequence). With 0 bases clipped from V and 5 bases from J, the junction kept 9 bases outside the gene matches. CDR3 amino acids: CASSLEGQAAKETQYF. The DNA for the CDR3 is TGTGCCAGCAGCTTGGAGGGACAGGCCGCCAAGGAGACCCAGTACTTC.

The gene calls are TRBV6-5 and TRBJ1-6; D is possibly TRBD1 (5 bases). V was cut by 6 bases and J by 12 bases, with 15 bases left in between. The length of the CDR3 is 13 residues. CDR1 is MNHEY and CDR2 is SVGAGI in the germline V gene. CDR3 in amino acids: CASRGLSDKPLHF. DNA of the CDR3: TGTGCCAGCAGGGGACTCAGTGATAAACCCCTCCACTTT.

The J gene is TRBJ1-5, the V gene TRBV2, with D maybe TRBD1 (5 bases). Germline V CDR1 and CDR2: SNHLY, FYNNEI. The CDR3 sequence is 13 residues long. Trimming left V 8 bases short and J 4 bases short, with 12 bases between. This CDR3 reads CASGPQGNQPQHF. DNA for the CDR3: TGTGCCAGCGGACCTCAGGGTAATCAGCCCCAGCATTTT. The variable domain in full, completed from reference TRBV2 and TRBJ1-5, reads EPEVTQTPSHQVTQMGQEVILRCVPISNHLYFYWYRQILGQKVEFLVSFYNNEISEKSEIFDDQFSVERPDGSNFTLKIRSTKLEDSAMYFCASGPQGNQPQHFGDGTRLSIL.

This chain connects TRBV9 to TRBJ1-1, with 7 bases aligning to TRBD1. Per germline, CDR1 SGDLS and CDR2 YYNGEE. The CDR3 sequence is 15 residues long. J gave up 5 bases and V 0 bases, and 7 bases lay outside the gene matches. CDR3 in DNA: TGTGCCAGCAGCGTAGTGGAGGGGGCTGTAACTGAAGCTTTCTTT. Translating it yields CASSVVEGAVTEAFF.

The rearrangement uses TRBV19 and TRBJ2-5, with TRBD2 identical over 7 bases. The germline V gene encodes CDR1 LNHDA and CDR2 SQIVND (reference sequence). V lost 1 base, J lost 1 base, and 9 bases stayed unmatched. The CDR3 contains 17 residues. The CDR3 spells CASSIGGAAGAQETQYF. CDR3 coding DNA: TGTGCCAGTAGTATAGGTGGCGCTGCGGGAGCCCAAGAGACCCAGTACTTC.

Only one count was recorded for this clone. The CDR3 sequence is CASSFGRKQPQHF. DNA of the CDR3: TGTGCCAGTAGTTTTGGGCGAAAACAGCCCCAGCATTTT. This rearrangement joins TRBV19 to TRBJ1-5; unclear D gene. CDR1 is LNHDA and CDR2 is SQIVND in the germline V gene (reference sequence). The V end was cut by 5 bases, the J end by 7 bases, with 12 bases between. The CDR3 loop spans 13 amino acids. Combining the CDR3 with reference TRBV19 and TRBJ1-5 gives the whole variable domain DGGITQSPKYLFRKEGQNVTLSCEQNLNHDAMYWYRQDPGQGLRLIYYSQIVNDFQKGDIAEGYSVSREKKESFPLTVTSAQKNPTAFYLCASSFGRKQPQHFGDGTRLSIL.

This rearrangement joins TRBV4-3 to TRBJ1-2; weak D call: TRBD1 (5 bases). V was clipped by 6 bases and J by 8 bases, with 13 bases between them. CDR3 length equals 12 residues. Germline V lookup: CDR1 LGHNA, CDR2 YSLEER. CDR3 nucleotide sequence: TGCGCCAGCAGTCGTGGGGCGGAGGGCTACACCTTC. Encoded protein: CASSRGAEGYTF.

V usage is TRBV19 and J usage is TRBJ1-1; unclear D gene. With 8 bases removed from V and 7 bases from J, the gap between germline ends came to 14 bases. The V gene's germline CDR1 is LNHDA and CDR2 SQIVND (reference sequence). This CDR3 contains 12 residues. The DNA for the CDR3 is TGTGCCAGTTCCGACTGGTCTAATGAAGCTTTCTTT. Residues: CASSDWSNEAFF. The entire variable domain, with the rest obtained from reference TRBV19 and TRBJ1-1, is as follows: DGGITQSPKYLFRKEGQNVTLSCEQNLNHDAMYWYRQDPGQGLRLIYYSQIVNDFQKGDIAEGYSVSREKKESFPLTVTSAQKNPTAFYLCASSDWSNEAFFGQGTRLTVV.

The chain employs TRBV2 and TRBJ2-3; weak D call: TRBD2 (7 bases). The V gene's germline CDR1 is SNHLY and CDR2 FYNNEI. V dropped 8 bases and J dropped 4 bases, with 22 bases sitting between them. This CDR3 is 16 amino acids long. The CDR3 sequence is CASSTLGGGRSDTQYF. DNA of the CDR3: TGTGCCAGCTCCACCCTGGGGGGGGGCCGATCAGATACGCAGTATTTT.

The chain has TRBV18 and TRBJ2-2; TRBD1 might be the D (6 bases). The CDR3 has 16 amino acids. The V gene lost 0 bases and the J gene lost 4 bases, with 12 bases spanning the gap. Germline CDR1 KGHSH, CDR2 LQKENI. The CDR3 spells CASSPPTGSGTGELFF. CDR3 sequence (DNA): TGTGCCAGCTCACCACCTACAGGGTCGGGCACCGGGGAGCTGTTTTTT.

This clone was seen a few times. The chain joins TRBV19 to TRBJ2-1, with 8 bases identical to TRBD2. This CDR3 comprises 16 residues. The ends lost 1 base at V and 6 bases at J; junction bases unmatched: 8. Germline loops: CDR1 LNHDA, CDR2 SQIVND (reference sequence). The CDR3 loop is CASSIGGGGSINEQFF. Here the CDR3 DNA reads TGTGCCAGTAGTATAGGGGGCGGGGGGTCCATCAATGAGCAGTTCTTC.

The gene calls are TRBV27 and TRBJ1-2; D perhaps matches TRBD1 (6 bases). V was shortened by 6 bases and J by 1 base, with 12 bases between the two germline ends. CDR1 MNHEY and CDR2 SMNVEV come from the germline V gene (reference sequence). There are 14 residues in the CDR3. CDR3 protein: CASSITGSNYGYTF. The CDR3 bases are TGTGCCAGCAGCATTACAGGGAGTAACTATGGCTACACCTTC.

The chain links TRBV7-8 to TRBJ1-1; 8 bases align to TRBD1. Per germline, CDR1 SGHVS and CDR2 FQNEAQ. This CDR3 is built from 18 residues. With V trimmed by 0 bases and J by 5 bases, 14 bases remained unmatched. The CDR3 DNA is TGTGCCAGCAGCTTAGCGCTAGGCAGGGGGCGAAGGGATACTGAAGCTTTCTTT. Translated: CASSLALGRGRRDTEAFF.

The V gene is TRBV5-1, the J gene TRBJ2-2, with 9 bases identical to TRBD1. Germline V lookup: CDR1 SGHRS, CDR2 YFSETQ. The CDR3 sequence is 15 residues long. V lost 2 bases, J lost 3 bases, and 2 bases stayed unmatched. In DNA, the CDR3 is TGCGCCAGCAGCTTAGACAGGGGGGACACCGGGGAGCTGTTTTTT. Protein sequence: CASSLDRGDTGELFF.

The rearrangement links TRBV6-5 to TRBJ1-2, with D possibly TRBD1 on 5 matching bases. The germline V gene encodes CDR1 MNHEY and CDR2 SVGAGI. Trimming stripped 6 bases from V and 7 bases from J, with 18 bases between. The CDR3 is 14 amino acids. The CDR3 coding sequence is TGTGCCAGCAGATTGGGACCGACGGGAGGTGGCTACACCTTC. Residues: CASRLGPTGGGYTF.